Following are 10 T cell receptor beta chains from one sample sequenced in a study of early T cells in non-severe SARS-CoV-2 infection. TCRdb reprocessed the 5' RACE reads via MiXCR and lists one record per CDR3 protein. The table has 75,000 to 100,000 distinct CDR3 sequences, approximately 16% seen once; the top ten hold 1.3%. The sequenced material came from whole blood. The receptor set was obtained from an adult who was a healthcare worker with PCR-confirmed SARS-CoV-2 infection or an uninfected control (not recorded which).

The chain links TRBV24-1 to TRBJ1-5, with no clear D. The CDR3 runs 16 residues. CDR1 and CDR2 from the germline V gene are KGHDR and SFDVKD. V was shortened by 3 bases and J by 1 base, with 12 bases between the two germline ends. The CDR3 DNA reads TGTGCCACCAGTGATGCCGGGAGCCTCAGCAATCAGCCCCAGCATTTT. This translates into CATSDAGSLSNQPQHF.

This clonotype was seen many times. The chain combines TRBV7-9 with TRBJ2-7; 8 nucleotides align to TRBD1. CDR3 size: 14 residues. With V trimmed by 5 bases and J by 2 bases, 5 bases remained unmatched. The V gene's germline CDR1 is SEHNR and CDR2 FQNEAQ (reference sequence). CDR3 coding DNA: TGTGCCAGCAGCGCATGGACAGGGACCTACGAGCAGTACTTC. Residues: CASSAWTGTYEQYF.

This clonotype has only a few counts. The chain has TRBV29-1 and TRBJ2-4; D not certain. The germline gives CDR1 SQVTM, CDR2 ANQGSEA. The CDR3 contains 10 residues. The CDR3 DNA reads TGCACTGCGATCGAGAACATTCAGTACTTC. Its protein product is CTAIENIQYF.

This clonotype was recorded a few times. The rearrangement joins TRBV6-1 to TRBJ2-3, with 11 positions matching TRBD2. Germline values: CDR1 MNHNS, CDR2 SASEGT. This CDR3 comprises 16 residues. J gave up 10 bases and V 4 bases, and 13 bases lay outside the gene matches. The CDR3 sequence is CASSGTALAGGGSQYF. DNA of the CDR3: TGTGCCAGCAGTGGAACCGCCCTAGCGGGGGGAGGGTCGCAGTATTTT.

The CDR3 bases are TGTGCCAGCAGCCATGGGGGACAGGGTTACGAGCAGTACTTC. The encoded protein is CASSHGGQGYEQYF. The rearrangement joins TRBV7-9 to TRBJ2-7, with 9 bases aligning to TRBD1. This CDR3 is 14 amino acids long. Trimming at V came to 5 bases and at J to 4 bases, leaving 6 bases not matched to a gene. Per the germline V gene, CDR1 is SEHNR and CDR2 is FQNEAQ (reference sequence).

In DNA, the CDR3 is TGTGCCATCAGAGTCCCAGCTAACTATGGCTACACCTTC. Its protein is CAIRVPANYGYTF. The genes are TRBV10-3 and TRBJ1-2; D uncertain. The CDR3 has 13 amino acids. The germline gives CDR1 ENHRY, CDR2 SYGVKD. V lost 6 bases to trimming and J lost 0 bases, with 8 bases between them.

This clonotype showed up just a few times. The J gene is TRBJ2-1, the V gene TRBV29-1; D is perhaps TRBD1 (6 bases). V lost 4 bases to trimming and J lost 14 bases, with 18 bases between them. This CDR3 contains 12 residues. Germline V gene sequence: CDR1 SQVTM, CDR2 ANQGSEA. CDR3 nucleotide sequence: TGCAGCGTTGCCCGACAGGACTCCCGCGAGTTCTTC. Translating gives CSVARQDSREFF.

This clonotype was counted at least ten times. The V gene is TRBV28, the J gene TRBJ2-2; 13 nucleotides match TRBD2. Germline V gene lookup returns CDR1 MDHEN and CDR2 SYDVKM. V dropped 4 bases and J dropped 6; count of bases not matched to a gene: 2. The CDR3 spans 15 residues. CDR3 bases: TGTGCCAGCAGTTCTACTAGCGGGAGGGCCGGGGAGCTGTTTTTT. As protein: CASSSTSGRAGELFF.

This clonotype appeared many times. The rearrangement links TRBV5-4 to TRBJ1-2, with 9 bases fitting TRBD1. The CDR3 has 14 amino acids. Germline loops: CDR1 SGHNT, CDR2 YYREEE (reference sequence). V dropped 3 bases and J dropped 8; count of bases not matched to a gene: 8. CDR3 sequence: CASSSAQGARGYTF. The CDR3 bases are TGTGCCAGCAGCTCTGCACAGGGGGCGAGGGGCTACACCTTC.

The chain joins TRBV12-3 or TRBV12-4 to TRBJ1-5; possible D gene TRBD1, 5 bases. This CDR3 comprises 15 residues. V lost 5 bases to trimming and J lost 4 bases, with 15 bases between them. This CDR3 reads CASSGESAGNQPQHF. CDR3 sequence (DNA): TGTGCCAGCAGTGGGGAGTCGGCAGGGAATCAGCCCCAGCATTTT.